This passage covers 18 T cell receptor beta chains from one sample sequenced in a study of beta chain features in type 1 diabetes. Study-wide results and caveats: Shorter TCRB CDR3s, moderately but significantly so, were found in Type 1 diabetes patients in all four CD4+ subsets.

cDNA synthesis used the whole RNA isolate, giving expressed TCRB sequences. Some clones are missing from TCRdb's copy, which holds only in-frame ones; the method was immunoSEQ multiplex PCR. The sample gives 120,000 or so clones, less than 20% of which show up once; 2.3% is in the top ten. The antigens these receptors bind are not known. The sample consisted of central memory CD4+ T cells from blood. Receptors originate from a young man with type 1 diabetes.

The CDR3 bases are TGTGCCAGCGGCGGGGACAAGGTCTACGAGCAGTACTTC. Translated: CASGGDKVYEQYF. The rearrangement links TRBV4-2 to TRBJ2-7; D possibly uses TRBD1 or TRBD2 (6 bases each). V was pared by 8 bases and J by 3 bases, with 14 bases between. The germline V gene has CDR1 LGHNA and CDR2 YNFKEQ. CDR3 length equals 13 residues.

V usage is TRBV7-8 and J usage is TRBJ1-2; D might be TRBD1 (5 bases). The germline V and J ends were trimmed by 5 bases and 4 bases, with 14 bases remaining between them. The CDR3 consists of 14 residues. Germline V gene lookup returns CDR1 SGHVS and CDR2 FQNEAQ. CDR3 region: CASSRGEGTYGYTF. CDR3 sequence (DNA): TGTGCCAGCAGCCGAGGGGAAGGGACCTATGGCTACACCTTC.

The sample holds a few counts of this clone. The rearrangement uses TRBV29-1 and TRBJ2-2; D call uncertain. The CDR3 runs to 14 residues. Per germline, CDR1 SQVTM and CDR2 ANQGSEA. The ends were cut back, 0 bases at V and 2 bases at J, with 7 bases in the middle. As DNA, the CDR3 is TGCAGCGTTGAAGACGCCAGTAACACCGGGGAGCTGTTTTTT. Translated: CSVEDASNTGELFF.

V and J are TRBV6-5 and TRBJ1-6, with unresolved D. Germline values: CDR1 MNHEY, CDR2 SVGAGI. This CDR3 contains 14 residues. Trimming stripped 0 bases from V and 10 bases from J, with 10 bases between. Here the CDR3 DNA reads TGTGCCAGCAGTTACTCAAGCTCGAGGTCACCCCTCCACTTT. It codes for CASSYSSSRSPLHF.

In DNA, the CDR3 is TGTGCCAGCAGCCTCCGGACTAGCGGGGAAAGCACAGATACGCAGTATTTT. Protein product: CASSLRTSGESTDTQYF. This chain joins TRBV7-2 and TRBJ2-3; 12 nucleotides align to TRBD2. The CDR3 is 17 residues long. The junction had 6 bases not matched to a gene; V was cut back by 5 bases and J by 0 bases. From germline, CDR1 is SGHTA and CDR2 FQGNSA.

A note on this clone: A much larger clone differs from this one at a single base, so this may be a read error. The chain carries TRBV2 and TRBJ2-7; unclear D gene. Looked up from germline, CDR1 is SNHLY and CDR2 is FYNNEI. This CDR3 spans 12 amino acids. Deletions cut 6 bases from V and 0 bases from J, with 6 bases between. The CDR3 reads CASRGNSYEQYF. For the CDR3, the DNA is TGTGCCAGCAGGGGAAACTCCTACGAGCAGTACTTC.

The V gene is TRBV28, the J gene TRBJ1-6; possible D gene TRBD1, 5 bases. V shed 10 bases and J shed 10 bases, with 17 bases lying between them. Germline values: CDR1 MDHEN, CDR2 SYDVKM. CDR3 length equals 13 residues. The CDR3 sequence: CATHRKGRSPLHF. In nucleotides, the CDR3 is TGTGCCACCCACAGGAAAGGAAGGTCACCCCTCCACTTT.

The CDR3, as DNA: TGTGCCTCCCAGGGGGCCGAGACAGGGTACACAGATACGCAGTATTTT. The encoded protein is CASQGAETGYTDTQYF. The chain uses TRBV10-3 and TRBJ2-3, with TRBD1 identical over 8 bases. With 11 bases clipped from V and 2 bases from J, the junction kept 15 bases outside the gene matches. The germline V gene encodes CDR1 ENHRY and CDR2 SYGVKD. The CDR3 spans 16 residues.

This chain uses TRBV6-5 with TRBJ1-2; D is unclear. The germline V gene has CDR1 MNHEY and CDR2 SVGAGI. V lost 2 bases, J lost 5 bases, and 15 bases lay in between. The CDR3 spans 15 residues. The CDR3, as DNA: TGTGCCAGCAGTTACGATAGCCAGGATTTTTATGGCTACACCTTC. Translation gives CASSYDSQDFYGYTF.

The chain joins TRBV5-5 to TRBJ2-5; 9 bases align to TRBD1. The CDR3 spans 14 residues. J lost 5 bases, V lost 9 bases, and 11 bases had no gene match. The germline gives CDR1 SGHKS, CDR2 YYEKEE (reference sequence). The CDR3 nucleotides are TGTGCCACCCTATACAGGGGGCTTGGGGAGACCCAGTACTTC. Its protein is CATLYRGLGETQYF.

This clone came up a few times. The chain couples TRBV11-2 to TRBJ2-2; the D gene could be TRBD1 or TRBD2 (5 bases each). The V end lost 5 bases, the J end lost 5 bases, and 18 bases lay between the germline ends. The CDR3 length is 16 residues. The V gene's germline CDR1 is SGHAT and CDR2 FQNNGV. CDR3 nucleotides: TGTGCCAGCAGCAACTCCGGGACCCGCGGGACCGGGGAGCTGTTTTTT. Its translation is CASSNSGTRGTGELFF.

This clone was recorded a few times. The J gene is TRBJ2-5, the V gene TRBV2, with D possibly TRBD1 on 6 matching bases. The germline V and J ends were trimmed by 3 bases and 6 bases, with 8 bases remaining between them. The CDR3 totals 12 residues. CDR1 SNHLY and CDR2 FYNNEI come from the germline V gene. CDR3 protein: CASSDRGKTQYF. The CDR3 DNA is TGTGCCAGCAGTGACAGGGGAAAGACCCAGTACTTC.

This clone was counted a few times. This chain links TRBV29-1 with TRBJ2-7, with unresolved D. The CDR3 has 12 amino acids. Trimming took off 5 bases at V and 2 bases at J, with 10 bases between the two ends. Per the germline V gene, CDR1 is SQVTM and CDR2 is ANQGSEA. This chain's CDR3 is CSVNAGAYEQYF. CDR3 sequence (DNA): TGCAGCGTTAACGCTGGGGCCTACGAGCAGTACTTC.

This clone has a single count. The V and J genes are TRBV4-3 and TRBJ1-6; tentatively, D is TRBD1 (5 bases). V was pared by 4 bases and J by 12 bases, with 10 bases between. This CDR3 is 12 amino acids long. Germline CDR1 is LGHNA and CDR2 is YSLEER. The CDR3 spells CASSRNQGPLHF. The CDR3 nucleotides are TGCGCCAGCAGCCGGAATCAGGGACCCCTCCACTTT.

This clone turned up a few times. This specimen includes other DNA sequences encoding the same CDR3. The chain uses TRBV6-5 and TRBJ1-1; D remains ambiguous. Germline V gene data show CDR1 as MNHEY and CDR2 as SVGAGI. V was shortened by 5 bases and J by 1 base, with 8 bases between the two germline ends. CDR3 length: 13 residues. CDR3 residues: CASSPRENTEAFF. For the CDR3, the DNA is TGTGCCAGCAGTCCCCGCGAGAACACTGAAGCTTTCTTT.

This chain connects TRBV7-2 to TRBJ2-1, with 9 nucleotides matching TRBD1. Trimming at V came to 3 bases and at J to 8 bases, leaving 8 bases not matched to a gene. The germline V gene has CDR1 SGHTA and CDR2 FQGNSA. This CDR3 spans 15 amino acids. CDR3 sequence: CASSLGQGGFHEQFF. CDR3 nucleotides: TGTGCCAGCAGCTTGGGACAGGGAGGATTCCATGAGCAGTTCTTC.

The chain joins TRBV10-3 to TRBJ1-4; a weak D match, TRBD1 (5 bases). The CDR3 has 13 residues. Germline assignment: CDR1 ENHRY and CDR2 SYGVKD. V was shortened by 4 bases and J by 4 bases, with 7 bases between the two germline ends. The CDR3 protein is CAISGTYNEKLFF. DNA for the CDR3: TGTGCCATCAGTGGGACATATAATGAAAAACTGTTTTTT.

This clone turned up a few times. V usage is TRBV4-2 and J usage is TRBJ2-7; D ambiguous. The assigned J gene may be wrong: the sequence end matches TRBJ2-5 better. CDR1 LGHNA and CDR2 YNFKEQ come from the germline V gene. This CDR3 region has 11 residues. CDR3 in amino acids: CASSQEGTQYF. The CDR3 DNA reads TGTGCCAGCAGCCAAGAGGGGACCCAGTACTTC.